This TCR beta chain was identified in a study of T cell responses to AZD1222 COVID-19 vaccine listed by TCRdb under 2021. With respect to the entire study: Because spike-specific TCR depth and breadth did not differ between the two schedules, AZD1222 recipients who got a second dose at roughly 4 weeks were pooled with those who got a second dose at roughly 12 weeks. A total of 233 trial participants underwent TCR sequencing, of whom roughly 210 had received two doses of AZD1222 and some 25 had received two doses of the MenACWY control vaccine. Trial participants were enrolled into age subgroups of 18-55, 56-69 and 70-plus years, which contained 148, 28 and 57 TCR-sequenced participants, respectively. The paper's findings and limits, for the study overall: In the small 56-69-year group, the increase in depth fell short of significance, most likely because of low power. After two AZD1222 doses, both the breadth and the depth of spike-specific TCRs were significantly higher than at day 0 and than in MenACWY recipients. CD4 TCRs associated with the vaccine covered the entire spike protein, and the dominant responses were in regions 160-218 and 743-854. Because no day 14 peak-response samples were available, the repertoires could be characterized only after the peak T cell response. Participants were mostly white British and included more females than males, and it was suggested by the authors that clonal diversity may have been underestimated. Conclusions about previously exposed vaccinees were limited because only 6 or 7 AZD1222 recipients were SARS-CoV-2 seropositive at baseline. Reportedly, almost half of the unique spike-specific TCRs recognized epitopes lying outside the regions that are mutated in the B.1.351 and B.1.1.7 variants.

The CDR3 regions of human TCRbeta chains were subjected to immunosequencing. As for the authors' bioinformatics: Repertoire TCRs were checked for matches against a reference library of SARS-CoV-2-specific TCRs that had been generated using the MIRA antigen-specificity platform. Breadth was defined as the fraction of unique TCRs that were SARS-CoV-2-associated. Depth was defined as the fraction of total T cells that were SARS-CoV-2-associated. Using the MIRA data, every spike-specific TCR was mapped to the spike region that the TCR reacted to and assigned to either a CD4 or a CD8 class. Log10-transformed breadth and depth values were compared by one-way ANOVA with Sidak's multiple comparisons tests. TCRdb re-hosts the immuneACCESS table, in-frame sequences only. Its copies lack some clones; in the studies checked, an unresolved V gene accounts for under half of them, and the cause for the rest is not known. V and J calls and clone size come straight from that table; D and trimming were deduced from the DNA. The sample profile shows about 130,000 clones; roughly 93% of them were found once. About 3% of the sample belongs to the ten largest clones.

About this clone: Its target antigen remains unknown. Base qualities are missing; no much larger clone stands one base away.

Reading the label with the study, this specimen's time point is: baseline before first vaccination. Samples from vaccinated people were obtained from the UK trials COV001 and COV002, which included a single-blind randomized controlled phase 2/3 trial of AZD1222 (ChAdOx1 nCoV-19) in healthy adults. Trial participant PBMC samples were collected at day 0 and day 28 after the second dose for TCRbeta chain sequencing. From the cysteine up to the phenylalanine, the CDR3 has a length of 15 residues. Only CDR3 DNA is held: 45 bases, read in frame from base 1. CDR1 KGHDR and CDR2 SFDVKD were looked up in the germline V gene. For this chain, trimming is 5 bases at the V end and 5 bases at the J end, and the number of junction bases without a gene match is 6.

This TCR derives from an adult in good health. The specimen was peripheral blood, collected on day 0 of AZD1222 vaccination. This chain joins TRBV24-1 to TRBJ2-1, with TRBD2 identical over 9 junction bases. At the DNA level, the sequence is TGTGCCACCAGTGTGTCTAGCGGGAAGAACAATGAGCAGTTCTTC. This yields the protein CATSVSSGKNNEQFF.